This T cell receptor beta chain was obtained from a study of response to subunit inactivated influenza vaccine. This clonotype was detected ten times or more. The antigen is not known. Study-wide results and limits: T cells newly recruited by each seasonal influenza vaccination are few, the authors suggested.

This CDR3 comprises 16 residues. Trimming cost V 4 bases and J 10 bases; bases outside gene matches: 18. Germline CDR1 is SQVTM and CDR2 is ANQGSEA. One entry per CDR3 protein, called by TCRdb with MiXCR from the RT-PCR reads. Here the sample spans around 490,000 distinct CDR3 sequences, less than 10% being singletons. This receptor was identified in a man aged 50-75 years who received an inactivated influenza vaccine. This chain connects TRBV29-1 to TRBJ2-1; 8 nucleotides line up with TRBD2. The specimen was PBMCs from blood, collected around 2 years after vaccination. CDR3 region: CSVGGVLSGGSREQFF. CDR3 in DNA: TGCAGCGTTGGAGGAGTTCTGAGCGGGGGTTCTAGAGAGCAGTTCTTC.